This T cell receptor beta chain was identified in a study of blood T cell repertoires in COVID-19. Study processing details: Using reference gene primer amplification, nucleated cell counts were estimated. The data were produced by immunoSEQ multiplex PCR, yet TCRdb's version contains in-frame clones alone and is incomplete. The V and J calls and clone size were taken over from that table, and D and trimming were inferred from the DNA. This sample has 70,000 to 85,000 clones, with about four fifths found just once. This CDR3 region has 16 residues. The chain has TRBV21-1 and TRBJ2-3; the DNA was not used to check the table's D call, TRBD1. TRBV21-1 is a recognized pseudogene. This TCR was sampled from a man aged 55-75 years with acute or convalescent COVID-19. Sequencing was done on a sample of peripheral blood. The CDR3 DNA reads as TGTGCCAGCAGCAAAGACGGAGACAGGCTGGCAGATACGCAGTATTTT. It yields the protein CASSKDGDRLADTQYF.